These T cell receptor beta chains were read from a single sample in a study of shared clonotypes between healthy human individuals. Profiled with immunoSEQ multiplex PCR; TCRdb holds only in-frame clones, not every one. The sample lists approximately 500,000 clones; 75% to 85% were seen once. Sequencing used PBMCs. These receptors originate from a woman aged 40 to 49 in good health. Some clones in this sample may be carry-over from other donors' samples. CDR3s include the opening cysteine and the closing phenylalanine or tryptophan. The D gene is left open where the match is weak. Rows give clone size only sometimes, using once, few, many, or a class for an expanded clone.

>TRBD2|TRBJ2-5|.|TRBV9
TGTGCCAGCAGCCTTGGGACTAGCGGGACTGGGGAGACCCAGTACTTC
CASSLGTSGTGETQYF
>TRBD1|TRBJ2-7|.|TRBV28
TGTGCCAGCAGAGACCGGGACAGCTACGAGCAGTACTTC
CASRDRDSYEQYF
>TRBD1|TRBJ1-5|.|TRBV5-1
TGCGCCAGCAGCATCGGGACAGACAATCAGCCCCAGCATTTT
CASSIGTDNQPQHF
>.|TRBJ2-3|.|TRBV5-4
TGTGCCAGCAGCGGCGATGCATATACGCAGTATTTT
CASSGDAYTQYF
>.|TRBJ2-3|.|TRBV18
TGTGCCAGCTCACCCATCCAAGCTCAAGCCATCGATACGCAGTATTTT
CASSPIQAQAIDTQYF
>.|TRBJ1-4|.|TRBV2
TGTGCCAGCAGTGAAGGGCGACAGTCGGAAAAACTGTTTTTT
CASSEGRQSEKLFF
>.|TRBJ2-7|.|TRBV7-2
TGTGCCAGCAGCTTCGATAGCGGAAGCTCCTACGAGCAGTACTTC
CASSFDSGSSYEQYF
>TRBD1|TRBJ2-5|.|TRBV29-1
TGCAGCGTTCGCCGACTGGGACAGGGGGTCGAGACCCAGTACTTC
CSVRRLGQGVETQYF
>TRBD2|TRBJ2-7|few|TRBV27
TGTGCCAGCAGGACTAGCGGGAGAAGAGGGGAAAACGAGCAGTACTTC
CASRTSGRRGENEQYF
>TRBD1|TRBJ2-5|.|TRBV6-5
TGTGCCAGCAGTTACTCGAACAGGGGTGAGACCCAGTACTTC
CASSYSNRGETQYF
>.|TRBJ2-2|.|TRBV7-9
TGTGCCAGCAGCTTGAGCTCCACCTGGGAGCTGTTTTTT
CASSLSSTWELFF
>.|TRBJ2-5|few|TRBV4-1
TGCGCCAGCAGCCAAGGGCGTAGTTGGGAGACCCAGTACTTC
CASSQGRSWETQYF
>.|TRBJ2-1|.|TRBV10-3
TGTGCCATCAGTGAGTCAGAGCATGGGTCGGGGACAATTGAGCAGTTCTTC
CAISESEHGSGTIEQFF
>.|TRBJ2-7|.|TRBV7-3
TGTGCCAGCAGCTTATCTGCACAACACTACGAGCAGTACTTC
CASSLSAQHYEQYF
>TRBD2|TRBJ2-1|.|TRBV19
TGTGCCAGCAAGTCCGGACTAGCGGGAGACAATGAGCAGTTCTTC
CASKSGLAGDNEQFF
>TRBD2|TRBJ2-7|.|TRBV28
TGTGCCAGCACCCGGACTAGCGGGAGCCAAACCTACGAGCAGTACTTC
CASTRTSGSQTYEQYF
>.|TRBJ1-1|.|TRBV7-3
TGTGCCAGCAGCTCCTACGGATTGGCCTCCGAAGCTTTCTTT
CASSSYGLASEAFF
>.|TRBJ2-3|.|TRBV11-2
TGTGCCAGCAGCTTAGAGCCTCAGGGGACCACGCAGTATTTT
CASSLEPQGTTQYF
>.|TRBJ2-1|.|TRBV28
TGTGCCAGCAGCCCTGACAGAAATGAGCAGTTCTTC
CASSPDRNEQFF
>.|TRBJ2-5|.|TRBV28
TGTGCCAGCAGTTTAGCGAGGGGCCCACAAGAGACCCAGTACTTC
CASSLARGPQETQYF
>TRBD2|TRBJ2-3|.|TRBV2
TGTGCCAGCAGTCTTAGCGGGAGGGCGGTGGATACGCAGTATTTT
CASSLSGRAVDTQYF
>.|TRBJ1-1|few|TRBV30
TGTGCCTGGAGTGTACTGTTCACGAACACTGAAGCTTTCTTT
CAWSVLFTNTEAFF
>TRBD1|TRBJ2-5|.|TRBV28
TGTGCCAGCACCCCGGGACAGGCCCTCCAAGAGACCCAGTACTTC
CASTPGQALQETQYF
>.|TRBJ2-3|.|TRBV5-4
TGTGCCAGCAGCCACATGGGCCCAGATACGCAGTATTTT
CASSHMGPDTQYF
>TRBD2|TRBJ2-1|.|TRBV9
TGTGCCAGCAGCGAAACTAGCGGGATTTGGGACACGTACAATGAGCAGTTCTTC
CASSETSGIWDTYNEQFF
>TRBD1|TRBJ1-1|.|TRBV7-9
TGTGCCAGCAGCCGACAGGGAAACACTGAAGCTTTCTTT
CASSRQGNTEAFF
>.|TRBJ2-7|.|TRBV21-1
TGTGCCAGCAGCAAAGTATCGGAACACGGCGAGCAGTACTTC
CASSKVSEHGEQYF
>.|TRBJ1-4|.|TRBV6-1
TGTGCCAGCAGTGAAGTGTGGGGGAGCGAAAAACTGTTTTTT
CASSEVWGSEKLFF
>.|TRBJ1-3|once|TRBV7-8
TGTGCCAGCAGCCCCGGGACCTTAGGGAACACCATATATTTT
CASSPGTLGNTIYF
>.|TRBJ1-2|.|TRBV4-1
TGCGCCAGCAGCCGCCTACTTAATTTCGGAGGCTACACCTTC
CASSRLLNFGGYTF
>.|TRBJ1-2|.|TRBV11-2
TGTGCCAGCAGCTTAGAGGCGGAGGCTAACTATGGCTACACCTTC
CASSLEAEANYGYTF
>TRBD2|TRBJ2-1|.|TRBV27
TGTGCCAGCGGGACTAGCGGGAGGATTGAGCAGTTCTTC
CASGTSGRIEQFF
>.|TRBJ2-6|once|TRBV7-6
TGTGCCAGCAGCTCGAGTCGTTTTGGGGCCAACGTCCTGACTTTC
CASSSSRFGANVLTF
>.|TRBJ2-7|.|TRBV10-1
TGCGCCAGCAGTGAGGGACAGTCAGGGCAGTACTTC
CASSEGQSGQYF
>.|TRBJ2-7|.|TRBV27
TGTGCCAGCAGTTTAGGGCTATTGGGCGAGCAGTACTTC
CASSLGLLGEQYF
>TRBD2|TRBJ2-1|few|TRBV29-1
TGCAGCGTTGATGGAGCGGGGGGGGTCTACAATGAGCAGTTCTTC
CSVDGAGGVYNEQFF
>TRBD2|TRBJ2-1|once|TRBV11-3
TGTGCCAGCAGCTTAGAAGGGACTAGCGGTGAGCAGTTCTTC
CASSLEGTSGEQFF
>.|TRBJ2-1|.|TRBV27
TGTGCCAGCAGTGCGGCCGGGACCAAAAATGAGCAGTTCTTC
CASSAAGTKNEQFF
>.|TRBJ2-1|many|TRBV7-2
TGTGCCAGCAGCTCCAACCCAATGGGCGGGCAGTTCTTC
CASSSNPMGGQFF
>.|TRBJ2-5|.|TRBV15
TGTGCCACCAGCAGTGCCGTAATCACTCATACGGTTGAGACCCAGTACTTC
CATSSAVITHTVETQYF
>TRBD2|TRBJ2-2|.|TRBV7-7
TGTGCCAGCAGCTTTTCTAGCGGGAAAGGAGCCGGGGAGCTGTTTTTT
CASSFSSGKGAGELFF
>.|TRBJ1-2|.|TRBV6-5
TGTGCCAGCAGTTACCTAGGGAACTATGGCTACACCTTC
CASSYLGNYGYTF
>.|TRBJ2-7|.|TRBV10-3
TGTGCCATCAGTGCTCCGACAGACCGTCAGTACTTC
CAISAPTDRQYF
>TRBD2|TRBJ2-7|.|TRBV2
TGTGCCAGCAGTGACGTCACTAGCGGCTCCTACGAGCAGTACTTC
CASSDVTSGSYEQYF
>TRBD2|TRBJ2-3|few|TRBV30
TGTGCCTGGAGACAGATAGCGGGAGACGCAGATACGCAGTATTTT
CAWRQIAGDADTQYF
>.|TRBJ2-5|few|TRBV7-9
TGTGCCAGCAGCTTAATGGAGACCCAGTACTTC
CASSLMETQYF
>.|TRBJ1-2|.|TRBV5-1
TGCGCCAGCAGCCCAGACAGGAACTATGGCTACACCTTC
CASSPDRNYGYTF
>.|TRBJ2-2|once|TRBV6-5
TGTGCCAGCACCATGGGTAACACCGGGGAGCTGTTTTTT
CASTMGNTGELFF